This entry is about one T cell receptor beta chain. Its antigen is currently unknown. The ends lost 11 bases at V and 0 bases at J; junction bases unmatched: 7. The CDR3 totals 13 residues. CDR1 is SNHLY and CDR2 is FYNNEI in the germline V gene. This specimen comes from a study of cytomegalovirus exposure and HLA in healthy donors. Whole-study findings and limits: Most TCR sequences were seen very rarely across donors, but some public TCRs occurred in many.

The primer mix had 60 Vbeta and 13 Jbeta primers. Sequencing used immunoSEQ multiplex PCR; TCRdb keeps in-frame clones, though not all of them. The table lists 200,000 to 250,000 clones, 75% to 90% of them singletons, with roughly 0.71% in the top ten. The TCR comes from a boy younger than 10 in good health and CMV-seronegative. The V gene is TRBV2, the J gene TRBJ2-7, with 7 bases that match TRBD2. Material for sequencing was PBMCs. As DNA, the CDR3 is TGTGCCTCCTATGGCGGGAGCTCCTACGAGCAGTACTTC. Residues: CASYGGSSYEQYF.